In this sample, the clone carrying this TCR beta chain turned up once. The junction differs from germline at one of its ends, possibly a read error. This sample's RNA came from whole unsorted tissue. Between August and November 2014, newly diagnosed, chemotherapy-naive lung cancer patients underwent thoracic surgery in China. Per germline, CDR1 MDHEN and CDR2 SYDVKM. The CDR3 runs to 13 residues. A modified ARM-PCR protocol with three rounds of nested PCR amplified TCRbeta. In TCRdb, the multiplex PCR reads were re-called with MiXCR into one record per CDR3 protein. Of 77,000 or so distinct CDR3 sequences detected, under 80% appear once; the ten largest clones hold 9.5% to 15%. This entry belongs to a study of tumor and adjacent non-tumor tissue in lung cancer. Study-level background: There were approximately twelve adenocarcinoma, a couple of squamous cell carcinoma and 1 small cell lung cancer cases.

The chain recombines TRBV28 with TRBJ2-7, with 8 bases aligning to TRBD2. The source of this sequence is a woman aged 45-60 years with non-small cell lung cancer. The source material was lung tumor tissue. This chain's CDR3 is CASTGGSPSEQCF. As DNA, the CDR3 is TGTGCCAGCACGGGAGGGAGCCCCTCCGAGCAGTGCTTC.